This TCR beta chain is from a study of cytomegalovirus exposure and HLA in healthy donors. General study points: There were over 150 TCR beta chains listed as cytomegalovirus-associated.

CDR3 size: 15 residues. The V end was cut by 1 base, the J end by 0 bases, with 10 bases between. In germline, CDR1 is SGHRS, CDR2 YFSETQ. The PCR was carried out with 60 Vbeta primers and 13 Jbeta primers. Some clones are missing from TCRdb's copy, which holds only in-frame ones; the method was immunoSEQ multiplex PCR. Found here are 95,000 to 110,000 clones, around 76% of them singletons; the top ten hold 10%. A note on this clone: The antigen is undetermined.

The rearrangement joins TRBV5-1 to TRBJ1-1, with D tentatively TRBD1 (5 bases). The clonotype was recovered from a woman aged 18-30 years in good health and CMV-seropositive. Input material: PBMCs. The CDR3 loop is CASSLWGVVNTEAFF. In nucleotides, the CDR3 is TGCGCCAGCAGCTTGTGGGGGGTGGTGAACACTGAAGCTTTCTTT. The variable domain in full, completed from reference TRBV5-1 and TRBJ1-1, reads KAGVTQTPRYLIKTRGQQVTLSCSPISGHRSVSWYQQTPGQGLQFLFEYFSETQRNKGNFPGRFSGRQFSNSRSEMNVSTLELGDSALYLCASSLWGVVNTEAFFGQGTRLTVV.